The TCR beta chain under discussion was sequenced for a study of spatial heterogeneity in lung cancer. Indicated time point: sample taken at primary tumor resection. Researchers sequenced whole RNA taken from tumor, nontumor lung or frozen PBMC without sorting. The junction had 5 bases not matched to a gene; V was cut back by 4 bases and J by 6 bases. This CDR3 has 15 amino acids. Germline V gives CDR1 SGHVS, CDR2 FQNEAQ. This clonotype rates as medium-sized. TCRdb called the 5' RACE reads again in MiXCR, with one record for every CDR3 protein. The profile shows roughly 5,200 distinct CDR3 sequences, over 25% of them singletons.

This sequence originates from a male donor with early-stage non-small cell lung cancer. Material: PBMCs, obtained at surgery. This rearrangement joins TRBV7-8 to TRBJ1-5; 11 bases are a match to TRBD1. For the CDR3, the DNA is TGTGCCAGCAGCTCCGCCGGGACAGGGGGTCAGCCCCAGCATTTT. Amino acids: CASSSAGTGGQPQHF.